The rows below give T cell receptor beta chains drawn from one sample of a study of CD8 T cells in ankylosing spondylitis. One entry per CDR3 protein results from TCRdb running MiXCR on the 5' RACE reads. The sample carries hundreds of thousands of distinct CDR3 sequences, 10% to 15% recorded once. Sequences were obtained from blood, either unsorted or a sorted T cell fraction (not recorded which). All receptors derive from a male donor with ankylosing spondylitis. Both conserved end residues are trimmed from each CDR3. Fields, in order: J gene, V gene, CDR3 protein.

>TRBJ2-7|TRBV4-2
ASSQDTGGLSYEQY
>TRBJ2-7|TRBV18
ASSPWGGSDYEQY
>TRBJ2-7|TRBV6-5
ASSYRGKGEQY
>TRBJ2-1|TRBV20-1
SATGGNYNEQF
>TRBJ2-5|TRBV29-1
SVAGQGGGETQY
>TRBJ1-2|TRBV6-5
ASSYSWEGYGYT
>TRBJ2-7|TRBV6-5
ASSYSGTGKLYEQY
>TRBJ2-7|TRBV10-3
AISDGDRISYEQY
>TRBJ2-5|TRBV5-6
ASSLPGGDETQY
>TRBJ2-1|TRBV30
AWKQAGVREQF
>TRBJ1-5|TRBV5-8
AISLIGNQPQH
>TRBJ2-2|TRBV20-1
SARGGYTGELF
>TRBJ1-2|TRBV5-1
ASSLALGEGYT
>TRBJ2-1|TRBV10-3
AIRLGSSYNEQF
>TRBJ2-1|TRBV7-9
ASSTQEGSEQF
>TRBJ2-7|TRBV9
ASSVAMTGGYEQY
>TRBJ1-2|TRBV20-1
SARYGSEYGYT
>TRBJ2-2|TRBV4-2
ASSQGTGAGTRELF
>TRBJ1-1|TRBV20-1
SALGLATEAF
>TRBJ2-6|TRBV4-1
ASSQDPLQLAADSGANVLT
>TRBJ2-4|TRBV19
ASSPPYSLAGVFLENIQY
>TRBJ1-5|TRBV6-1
ASSVLGYSNQPQH
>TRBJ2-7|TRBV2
ASVSSQIRAYEQY
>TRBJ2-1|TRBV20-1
SARARRTSGTPYNEQF
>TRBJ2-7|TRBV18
ASSYTSGVIYEQY
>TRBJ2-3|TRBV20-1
SATAGAADTQY
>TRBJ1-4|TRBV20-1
SARDKPGDEKLF
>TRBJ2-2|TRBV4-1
ASSGGATGELF
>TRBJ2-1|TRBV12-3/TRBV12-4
ASGPLRDSHNREQF
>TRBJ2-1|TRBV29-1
SVDGLHYNEQF
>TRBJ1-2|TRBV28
ASHGTGSYGYT
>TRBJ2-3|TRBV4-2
ASSQADFTDTQY
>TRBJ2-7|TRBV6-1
ASTQHPGQSYEQY
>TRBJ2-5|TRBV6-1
ASGLAGGIQETQY
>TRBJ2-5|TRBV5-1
ASTGQTYRETQY
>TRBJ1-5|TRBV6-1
ASRALSNQPQH
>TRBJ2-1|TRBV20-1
SATRGLAGMDEQF